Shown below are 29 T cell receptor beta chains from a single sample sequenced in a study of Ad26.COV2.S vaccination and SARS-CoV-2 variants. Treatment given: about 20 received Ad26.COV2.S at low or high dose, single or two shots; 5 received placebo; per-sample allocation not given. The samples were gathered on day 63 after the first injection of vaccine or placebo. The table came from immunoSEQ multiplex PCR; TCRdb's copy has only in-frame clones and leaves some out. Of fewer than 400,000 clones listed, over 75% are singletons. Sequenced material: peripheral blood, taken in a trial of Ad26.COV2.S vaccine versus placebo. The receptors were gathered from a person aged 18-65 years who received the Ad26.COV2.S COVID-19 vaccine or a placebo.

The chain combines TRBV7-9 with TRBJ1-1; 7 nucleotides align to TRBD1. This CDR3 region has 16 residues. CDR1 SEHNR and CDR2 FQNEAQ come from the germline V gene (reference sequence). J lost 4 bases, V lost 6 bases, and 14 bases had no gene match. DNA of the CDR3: TGTGCCAGCAGGAGTGGGGTAGGGGGCAGGGGCACTGAAGCTTTCTTT. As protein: CASRSGVGGRGTEAFF.

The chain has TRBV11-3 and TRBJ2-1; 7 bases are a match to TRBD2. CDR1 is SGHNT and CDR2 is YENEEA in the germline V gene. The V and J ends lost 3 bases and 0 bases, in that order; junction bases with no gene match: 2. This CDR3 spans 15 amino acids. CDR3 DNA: TGTGCCAGCAGCTTTAGCGGGTACTCCTACAATGAGCAGTTCTTC. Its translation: CASSFSGYSYNEQFF.

DNA of the CDR3: TGTGCCACCAGTGATTTAGACAGGGCCGGTGGGAATGAGCAGTTCTTC. This translates into CATSDLDRAGGNEQFF. This chain uses TRBV24-1 with TRBJ2-1, with 7 bases aligning to TRBD1. The V segment lost 1 base and the J segment 7 bases; nucleotides outside the gene matches: 9. CDR3 length: 16 residues. Germline V lookup: CDR1 KGHDR, CDR2 SFDVKD.

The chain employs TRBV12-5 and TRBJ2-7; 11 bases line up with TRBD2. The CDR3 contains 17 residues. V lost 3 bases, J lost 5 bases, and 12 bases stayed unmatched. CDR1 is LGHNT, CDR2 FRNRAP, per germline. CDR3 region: CASGFGPLAGVLHEQYF. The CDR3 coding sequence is TGTGCTAGTGGTTTCGGGCCACTAGCGGGAGTGCTCCACGAGCAGTACTTC.

The CDR3, as DNA: TGTGCCAGCAGCGTAGGAGGTGCACTCCTTAGTGAAAAACTGTTTTTT. Translation: CASSVGGALLSEKLFF. V usage is TRBV9 and J usage is TRBJ1-4, with no clear D. The germline CDR1 and CDR2 sequences are SGDLS and YYNGEE. The CDR3 is 16 residues long. Trimming took 0 bases from V and 7 from J, leaving 16 bases between them.

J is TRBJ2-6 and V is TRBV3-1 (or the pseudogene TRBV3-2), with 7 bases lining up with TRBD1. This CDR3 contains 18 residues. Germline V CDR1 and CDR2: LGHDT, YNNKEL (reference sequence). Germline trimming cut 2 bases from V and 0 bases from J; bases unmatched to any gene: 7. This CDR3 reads CASSQHPGQSSGANVLTF. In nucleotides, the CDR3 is TGTGCCAGCAGCCAACACCCGGGACAGAGCTCTGGGGCCAACGTCCTGACTTTC.

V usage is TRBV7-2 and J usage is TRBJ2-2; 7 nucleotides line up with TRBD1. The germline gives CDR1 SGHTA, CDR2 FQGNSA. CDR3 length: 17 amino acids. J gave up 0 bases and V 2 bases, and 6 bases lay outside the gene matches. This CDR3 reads CASSLRGQTPNTGELFF. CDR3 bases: TGTGCCAGCAGCTTAAGGGGGCAAACACCGAACACCGGGGAGCTGTTTTTT. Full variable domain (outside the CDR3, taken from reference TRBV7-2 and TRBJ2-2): GAGVSQSPSNKVTEKGKDVELRCDPISGHTALYWYRQSLGQGLEFLIYFQGNSAPDKSGLPSDRFSAERTGGSVSTLTIQRTQQEDSAVYLCASSLRGQTPNTGELFFGEGSRLTVL.

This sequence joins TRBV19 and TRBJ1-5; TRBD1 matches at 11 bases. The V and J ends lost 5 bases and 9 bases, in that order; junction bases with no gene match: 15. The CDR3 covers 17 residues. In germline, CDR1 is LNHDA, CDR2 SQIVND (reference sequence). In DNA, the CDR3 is TGTGCCAGTAGTTCCGGGCCCGGGACAGGGGGAAATTGGCCCCAGCATTTT. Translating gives CASSSGPGTGGNWPQHF.

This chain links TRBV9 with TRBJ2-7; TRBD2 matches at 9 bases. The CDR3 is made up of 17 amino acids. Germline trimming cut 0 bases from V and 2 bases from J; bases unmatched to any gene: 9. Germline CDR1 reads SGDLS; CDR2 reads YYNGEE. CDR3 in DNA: TGTGCCAGCAGCGTAGAAGTAAACCGGACTAGCGCCTACGAGCAGTACTTC. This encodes CASSVEVNRTSAYEQYF.

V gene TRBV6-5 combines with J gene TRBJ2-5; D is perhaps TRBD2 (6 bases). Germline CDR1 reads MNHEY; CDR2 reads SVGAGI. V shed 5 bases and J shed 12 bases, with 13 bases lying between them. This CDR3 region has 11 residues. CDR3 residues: CASSNRDLEYF. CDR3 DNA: TGTGCCAGCAGTAACCGGGACTTGGAGTACTTC.

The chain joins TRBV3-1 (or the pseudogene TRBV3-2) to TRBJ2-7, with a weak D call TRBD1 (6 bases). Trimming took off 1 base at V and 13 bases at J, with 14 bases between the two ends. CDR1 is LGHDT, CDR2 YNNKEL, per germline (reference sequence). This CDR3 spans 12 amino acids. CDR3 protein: CASSQGTAGSYF. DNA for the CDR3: TGTGCCAGCAGCCAAGGGACAGCCGGGTCCTACTTC.

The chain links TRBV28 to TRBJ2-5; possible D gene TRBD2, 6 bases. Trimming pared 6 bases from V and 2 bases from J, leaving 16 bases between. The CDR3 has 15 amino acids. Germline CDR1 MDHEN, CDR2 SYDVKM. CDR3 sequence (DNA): TGTGCCAGCAGCCCGACGGTACGGGAGCAAGAGACCCAGTACTTC. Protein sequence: CASSPTVREQETQYF.

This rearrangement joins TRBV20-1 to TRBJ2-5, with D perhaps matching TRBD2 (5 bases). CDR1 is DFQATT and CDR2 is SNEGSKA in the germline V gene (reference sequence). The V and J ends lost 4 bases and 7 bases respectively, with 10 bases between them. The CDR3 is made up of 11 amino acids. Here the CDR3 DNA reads TGCAGTGCTATGGTGGGGAGGACCCAGTACTTC. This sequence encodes CSAMVGRTQYF.

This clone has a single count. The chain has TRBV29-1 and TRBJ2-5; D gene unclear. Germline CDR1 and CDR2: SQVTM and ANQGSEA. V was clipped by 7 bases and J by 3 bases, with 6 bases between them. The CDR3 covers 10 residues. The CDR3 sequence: CSAAEETQYF. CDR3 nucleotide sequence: TGCAGCGCAGCTGAAGAGACCCAGTACTTC.

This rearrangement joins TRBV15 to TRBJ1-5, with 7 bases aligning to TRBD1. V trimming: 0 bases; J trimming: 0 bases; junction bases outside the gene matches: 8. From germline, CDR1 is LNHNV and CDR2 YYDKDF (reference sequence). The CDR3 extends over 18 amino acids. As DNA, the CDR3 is TGTGCCACCAGCAGAGACGGGACAGAGACTTATAGCAATCAGCCCCAGCATTTT. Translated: CATSRDGTETYSNQPQHF.

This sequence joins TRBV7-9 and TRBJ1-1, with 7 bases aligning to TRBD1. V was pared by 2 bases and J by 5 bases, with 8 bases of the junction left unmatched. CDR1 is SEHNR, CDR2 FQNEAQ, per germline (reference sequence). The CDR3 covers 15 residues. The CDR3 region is CASSLNRDSGTEAFF. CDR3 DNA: TGTGCCAGCAGCTTAAATCGGGACAGCGGTACTGAAGCTTTCTTT. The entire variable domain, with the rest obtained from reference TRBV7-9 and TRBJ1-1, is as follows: DTGVSQNPRHKITKRGQNVTFRCDPISEHNRLYWYRQTLGQGPEFLTYFQNEAQLEKSRLLSDRFSAERPKGSFSTLEIQRTEQGDSAMYLCASSLNRDSGTEAFFGQGTRLTVV.

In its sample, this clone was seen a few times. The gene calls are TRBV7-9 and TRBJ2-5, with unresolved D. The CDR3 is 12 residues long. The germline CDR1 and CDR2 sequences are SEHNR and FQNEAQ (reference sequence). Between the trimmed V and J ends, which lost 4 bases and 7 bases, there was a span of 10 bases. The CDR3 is CASSSALMTQYF. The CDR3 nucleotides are TGTGCCAGCAGCTCGGCCCTGATGACCCAGTACTTC.

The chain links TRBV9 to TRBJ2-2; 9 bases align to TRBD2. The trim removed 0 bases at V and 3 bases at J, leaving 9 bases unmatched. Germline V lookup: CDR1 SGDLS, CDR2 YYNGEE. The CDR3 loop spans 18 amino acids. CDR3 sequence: CASSVEALAGFYTGELFF. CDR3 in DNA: TGTGCCAGCAGCGTAGAAGCTCTAGCGGGATTTTACACCGGGGAGCTGTTTTTT.

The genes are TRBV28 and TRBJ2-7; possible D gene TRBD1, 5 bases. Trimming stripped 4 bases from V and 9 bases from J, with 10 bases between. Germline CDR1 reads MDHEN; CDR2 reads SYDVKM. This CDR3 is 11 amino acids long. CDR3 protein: CASSSPGLQYF. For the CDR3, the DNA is TGTGCCAGCAGTTCACCAGGGTTGCAGTACTTC.

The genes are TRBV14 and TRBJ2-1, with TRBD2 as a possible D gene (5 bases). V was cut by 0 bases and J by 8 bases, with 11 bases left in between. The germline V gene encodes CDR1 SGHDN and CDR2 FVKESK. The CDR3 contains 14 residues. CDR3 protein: CASSQDFEGYEQFF. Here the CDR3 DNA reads TGTGCCAGCAGCCAAGATTTTGAGGGATATGAGCAGTTCTTC.

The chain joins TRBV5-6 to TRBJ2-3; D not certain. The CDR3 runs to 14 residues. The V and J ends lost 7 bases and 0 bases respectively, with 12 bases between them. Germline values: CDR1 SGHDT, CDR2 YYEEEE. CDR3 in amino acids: CASAKSASTDTQYF. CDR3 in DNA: TGTGCCAGCGCAAAGTCAGCTAGCACAGATACGCAGTATTTT.

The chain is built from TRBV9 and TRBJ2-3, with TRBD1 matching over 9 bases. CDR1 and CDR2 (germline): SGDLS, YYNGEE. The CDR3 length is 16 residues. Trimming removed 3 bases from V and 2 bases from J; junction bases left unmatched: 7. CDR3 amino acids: CASSARQGVDTDTQYF. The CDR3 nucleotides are TGTGCCAGCAGCGCCCGACAGGGGGTGGACACAGATACGCAGTATTTT.

The CDR3: CASTRRGGLPKELYNEQFF. The CDR3 nucleotides read TGCGCCAGCACTCGACGTGGGGGACTACCCAAGGAACTCTACAATGAGCAGTTCTTC. The chain uses TRBV23-1 and TRBJ2-1; TRBD2 aligns across 7 bases. TRBV23-1 falls under the ORF class, with uncertain function. V shed 7 bases and J 3 bases; nucleotides not matched to a gene: 21. This CDR3 has 19 amino acids.

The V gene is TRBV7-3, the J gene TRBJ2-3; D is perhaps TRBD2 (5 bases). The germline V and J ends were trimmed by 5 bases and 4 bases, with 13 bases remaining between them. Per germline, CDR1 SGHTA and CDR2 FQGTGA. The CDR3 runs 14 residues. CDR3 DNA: TGTGCCAGCAGCCGCTCCGAGGGAGCAGATACGCAGTATTTT. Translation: CASSRSEGADTQYF. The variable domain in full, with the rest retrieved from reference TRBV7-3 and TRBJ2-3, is GAGVSQTPSNKVTEKGKYVELRCDPISGHTALYWYRQSLGQGPEFLIYFQGTGAADDSGLPNDRFFAVRPEGSVSTLKIQRTERGDSAVYLCASSRSEGADTQYFGPGTRLTVL.

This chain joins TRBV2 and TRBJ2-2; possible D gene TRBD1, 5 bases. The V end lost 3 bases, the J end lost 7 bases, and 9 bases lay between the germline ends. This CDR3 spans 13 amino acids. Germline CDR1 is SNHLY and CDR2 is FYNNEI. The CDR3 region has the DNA TGTGCCAGCAGTGATTGGGGCAACGGGGAGCTGTTTTTT. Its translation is CASSDWGNGELFF.

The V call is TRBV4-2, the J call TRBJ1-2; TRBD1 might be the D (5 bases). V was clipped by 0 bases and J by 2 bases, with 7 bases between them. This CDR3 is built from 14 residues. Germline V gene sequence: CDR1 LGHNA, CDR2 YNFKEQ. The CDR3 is CASSQDRDNYGYTF. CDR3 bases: TGTGCCAGCAGCCAAGACAGGGACAACTATGGCTACACCTTC.

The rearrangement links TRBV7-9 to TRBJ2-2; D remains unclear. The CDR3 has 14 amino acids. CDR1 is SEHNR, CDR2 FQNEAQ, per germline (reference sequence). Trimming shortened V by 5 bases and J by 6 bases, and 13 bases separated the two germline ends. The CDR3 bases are TGTGCCAGCAGCCCCAGAGCTGGGCCCGGGGAGCTGTTTTTT. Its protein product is CASSPRAGPGELFF.

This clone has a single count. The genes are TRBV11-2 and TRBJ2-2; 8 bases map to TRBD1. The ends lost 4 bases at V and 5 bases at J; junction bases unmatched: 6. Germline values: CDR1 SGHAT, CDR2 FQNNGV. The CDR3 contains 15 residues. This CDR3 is CASSSWTGRTGELFF. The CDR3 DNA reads TGTGCCAGCAGCTCCTGGACAGGGCGGACCGGGGAGCTGTTTTTT.

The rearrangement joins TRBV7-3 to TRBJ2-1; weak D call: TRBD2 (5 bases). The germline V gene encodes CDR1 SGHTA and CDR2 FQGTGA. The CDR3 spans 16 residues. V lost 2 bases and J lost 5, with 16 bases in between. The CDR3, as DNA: TGTGCCAGCAGCTTAGGACTTGGTACGTCGAACAATGAGCAGTTCTTC. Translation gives CASSLGLGTSNNEQFF.